This TCR beta chain is from a study of blood T cell repertoires in COVID-19. Data came from immunoSEQ multiplex PCR; TCRdb stores just in-frame clones and leaves some out. This table holds 300,000 or so clones, 85% to 90% found once. The TCR originated in a woman aged 50 to 60 who had been exposed to COVID-19. Sequenced sample: PBMCs or T cells enriched from blood (not recorded which).

In DNA, the CDR3 is TGTGCCAGCTCACCACCCCCCCGGGGGAATCTCTATGGCTACACCTTC. Translation: CASSPPPRGNLYGYTF. This rearrangement joins TRBV18 to TRBJ1-2, with a tentative D call TRBD1 (5 bases). This CDR3 has 16 residues. Trimming shortened V by 0 bases and J by 4 bases, and 15 bases separated the two germline ends. Germline lookup yields CDR1 KGHSH and CDR2 LQKENI.